This T cell receptor beta chain was sequenced for a study of blood T cell repertoires in COVID-19. Overall study: The origin of the acute and convalescent COVID-19 samples was the United States, Italy and Spain. PBMCs, B-cell-depleted T cells, or T cells provided the cDNA or gDNA that made up the material.

The CDR3 extends over 17 amino acids. CDR1 is KGHSH, CDR2 LQKENI, per germline. V lost 6 bases to trimming and J lost 6 bases; unmatched junction nucleotides: 13. As originally analysed: Amplification with reference gene primers provided the estimates of nucleated cell counts. Clones were sequenced by immunoSEQ multiplex PCR, and TCRdb holds only the in-frame ones, with some missing. V and J calls and clone size are given by that table; D and trimming were obtained from the DNA. The sample shows roughly 300,000 clones, more than 75% of them seen only once. The TCR was taken from a woman in her fifties or sixties who had recovered from COVID-19. This chain uses TRBV18 with TRBJ1-5; 11 nucleotides align to TRBD1. The sequenced sample was peripheral blood. DNA of the CDR3: TGTGCCAGCTCTCACTCACCCGGGACAGGGGGTTCTCAGCCCCAGCATTTT. This gives the protein CASSHSPGTGGSQPQHF.